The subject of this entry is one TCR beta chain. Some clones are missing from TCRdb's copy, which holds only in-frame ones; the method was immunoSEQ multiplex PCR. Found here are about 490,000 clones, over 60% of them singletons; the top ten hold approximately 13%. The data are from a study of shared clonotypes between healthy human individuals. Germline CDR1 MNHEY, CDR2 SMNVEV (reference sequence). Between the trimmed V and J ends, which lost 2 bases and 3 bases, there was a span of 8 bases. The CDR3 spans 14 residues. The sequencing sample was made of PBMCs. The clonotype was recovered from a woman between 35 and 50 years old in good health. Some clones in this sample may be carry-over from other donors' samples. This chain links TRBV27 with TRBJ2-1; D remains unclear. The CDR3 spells CASSLSANYNEQFF. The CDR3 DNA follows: TGTGCCAGCAGTTTAAGCGCTAACTACAATGAGCAGTTCTTC.